The 8 T cell receptor beta chains below all came from one sample that was sequenced in a study of T cell responses to AZD1222 COVID-19 vaccine. The repertoire was sequenced with immunoSEQ multiplex PCR; TCRdb's copy has only in-frame clones and lacks some. In the table there are 80,000 to 100,000 clones, 80% to 90% of which are singletons. Sequenced here: peripheral blood, sampled 28 days after the second AZD1222 dose. These TCRs come from an adult who received the AZD1222 COVID-19 vaccine.

V and J are TRBV14 and TRBJ2-3; D remains unclear. CDR1 is SGHDN and CDR2 is FVKESK in the germline V gene. V gave up 3 bases and J gave up 1 base, with 14 bases separating them. CDR3 size: 16 residues. The chain's CDR3 is CASSHPPGYGTDTQYF. For the CDR3, the DNA is TGTGCCAGCAGCCATCCACCAGGTTATGGCACAGATACGCAGTATTTT. Full variable domain (missing parts from reference TRBV14 and TRBJ2-3): EAGVTQFPSHSVIEKGQTVTLRCDPISGHDNLYWYRRVMGKEIKFLLHFVKESKQDESGMPNNRFLAERTGGTYSTLKVQPAELEDSGVYFCASSHPPGYGTDTQYFGPGTRLTVL.

The rearrangement links TRBV19 to TRBJ1-1; D is uncertain. CDR1 is LNHDA, CDR2 SQIVND, per germline (reference sequence). This CDR3 has 14 residues. The ends were cut back, 6 bases at V and 11 bases at J, with 22 bases in the middle. CDR3 DNA: TGTGCCAGTAGCATTGGAGGGCAGGCCGCACGGGCTTTCTTT. Translation: CASSIGGQAARAFF.

This chain uses TRBV5-1 with TRBJ2-3, with 15 bases identical to TRBD2. The CDR3 contains 16 residues. V was pared by 4 bases and J by 6 bases, with 6 bases of the junction left unmatched. Germline loops: CDR1 SGHRS, CDR2 YFSETQ. The CDR3 sequence: CASSPWTSGGVDTQYF. In DNA, the CDR3 is TGCGCCAGCAGCCCCTGGACTAGCGGGGGGGTGGATACGCAGTATTTT.

The rearrangement joins TRBV19 to TRBJ1-5, with 7 bases identical to TRBD1. The ends lost 8 bases at V and 3 bases at J; junction bases unmatched: 4. Germline V CDR1 and CDR2: LNHDA, SQIVND (reference sequence). CDR3 length: 13 amino acids. CDR3 sequence reads: CASAGQVNQPQHF. The CDR3 DNA follows: TGTGCCAGTGCAGGACAGGTCAATCAGCCCCAGCATTTT. Using reference TRBV19 and TRBJ1-5 for the parts outside the CDR3, the full variable domain is DGGITQSPKYLFRKEGQNVTLSCEQNLNHDAMYWYRQDPGQGLRLIYYSQIVNDFQKGDIAEGYSVSREKKESFPLTVTSAQKNPTAFYLCASAGQVNQPQHFGDGTRLSIL.

This sequence joins TRBV6-1 and TRBJ2-5, with D possibly being TRBD1 or TRBD2 (5 bases each). V lost 3 bases, J lost 2 bases, and 13 bases lay in between. This CDR3 comprises 15 residues. CDR1 and CDR2 (germline): MNHNS, SASEGT. The CDR3 nucleotides read TGTGCCAGCAGTGATCCGGGACGGAGACAAGAGACCCAGTACTTC. Translated, it gives CASSDPGRRQETQYF.

The chain couples TRBV5-1 to TRBJ1-2; 8 bases are a match to TRBD1. Per the germline V gene, CDR1 is SGHRS and CDR2 is YFSETQ. Trimming at V came to 3 bases and at J to 5 bases, leaving 6 bases not matched to a gene. The CDR3 contains 14 residues. In DNA, the CDR3 is TGCGCCAGCAGCTCTGCTGGGACAGGATATGGCTACACCTTC. Translation: CASSSAGTGYGYTF. The full variable domain, in which reference TRBV5-1 and TRBJ1-2 provide the parts outside the CDR3, is KAGVTQTPRYLIKTRGQQVTLSCSPISGHRSVSWYQQTPGQGLQFLFEYFSETQRNKGNFPGRFSGRQFSNSRSEMNVSTLELGDSALYLCASSSAGTGYGYTFGSGTRLTVV.

This chain uses TRBV12-5 with TRBJ1-2; D unresolved. CDR1 is LGHNT, CDR2 FRNRAP, per germline. CDR3 length: 17 amino acids. Between the trimmed V and J ends, which lost 0 bases and 0 bases, there was a span of 14 bases. The CDR3 spells CASGLVLGRKTNYGYTF. As DNA, the CDR3 is TGTGCTAGTGGTTTGGTACTGGGCAGGAAGACTAACTATGGCTACACCTTC.

The V call is TRBV19, the J call TRBJ1-2; 8 bases fit TRBD1. The germline gives CDR1 LNHDA, CDR2 SQIVND (reference sequence). The ends lost 7 bases at V and 4 bases at J; junction bases unmatched: 11. The CDR3 is 15 residues long. CDR3 in DNA: TGTGCCAGTACCTCCTCTCCTACAGGGGGCTATGGCTACACCTTC. It is translated as CASTSSPTGGYGYTF.